This T cell receptor (beta chain) was obtained from a study of T cell responses to AZD1222 COVID-19 vaccine. Findings and limits, study-wide: Clonal diversity may have been underestimated, and the donors were mostly white British, with more females than males.

On this clone itself: The antigen remains unidentified.

The repertoire was sequenced with immunoSEQ multiplex PCR; TCRdb's copy has only in-frame clones and lacks some. The data hold 250,000 to 300,000 clones, with around 93% observed a single time. The sequenced sample was peripheral blood, obtained 28 days after the second AZD1222 dose. The receptor was isolated from an adult who received the AZD1222 COVID-19 vaccine.

CDR3 sequence: CSVKQGSGQPQHF. In nucleotides, the CDR3 is TGCAGCGTAAAACAGGGGTCAGGTCAGCCCCAGCATTTT. The gene calls are TRBV29-1 and TRBJ1-5; 7 nucleotides agree with TRBD1. This CDR3 comprises 13 residues. J was trimmed by 6 bases and V by 6 bases; bases with no gene match: 8. Germline CDR1 reads SQVTM; CDR2 reads ANQGSEA.